These 14 T cell receptor beta chains originate from one sample sequenced in a study of beta chain features in type 1 diabetes. The whole isolated RNA underwent reverse transcription, so sequencing captured expressed TCRB transcripts. The repertoire was sequenced with immunoSEQ multiplex PCR; TCRdb's copy has only in-frame clones and lacks some. The sample includes 330,000 or so clones, less than 20% of them seen just once. Material: naive CD4+ T cells from blood. The receptors here all came from a woman under 30 in good health.

This clone was picked up a small number of times. The genes are TRBV6-5 and TRBJ1-2; D remains ambiguous. Germline loops: CDR1 MNHEY, CDR2 SVGAGI. CDR3 length equals 11 residues. Trimming removed 8 bases from V and 0 bases from J, with 4 bases in between. The CDR3 DNA is TGTGCCAGCCTAGCTAACTATGGCTACACCTTC. Its protein is CASLANYGYTF.

V is TRBV25-1 and J is TRBJ1-1; TRBD1 might be the D (5 bases). The CDR3 runs 15 residues. V lost 2 bases, J lost 1 base, and 11 bases lay in between. CDR1 MGHDK and CDR2 SYGVNS come from the germline V gene. The CDR3 sequence is CASSEAYGGNTEAFF. The CDR3 nucleotides are TGTGCCAGCAGTGAAGCGTACGGGGGGAACACTGAAGCTTTCTTT.

This chain joins TRBV18 and TRBJ1-3; a weak D match, TRBD1 (6 bases). This CDR3 has 16 residues. Trimming took off 3 bases at V and 3 bases at J, with 15 bases between the two ends. CDR1 and CDR2 (germline): KGHSH, LQKENI. The CDR3 sequence: CASSPDSSGDGNTIYF. CDR3 coding DNA: TGTGCCAGCTCACCTGACTCATCAGGGGATGGAAACACCATATATTTT.

This clone has more than one count but fewer than ten. This chain connects TRBV7-9 to TRBJ2-5, with D unclear. V was clipped by 2 bases and J by 3 bases, with 4 bases between them. The CDR3 length is 12 residues. Germline V gene sequence: CDR1 SEHNR, CDR2 FQNEAQ (reference sequence). The CDR3 here is CASSLIKETQYF. CDR3 in DNA: TGTGCCAGCAGCTTAATAAAAGAGACCCAGTACTTC.

This clone has only a few counts. The chain carries TRBV7-9 and TRBJ2-5; 7 nucleotides agree with TRBD2. V shed 1 base, J shed 5 bases, and the junction held 7 bases outside the gene matches. Germline V gives CDR1 SEHNR, CDR2 FQNEAQ (reference sequence). The CDR3 consists of 15 residues. The DNA of the CDR3 is TGTGCCAGCAGCTTAGGCTCTAGCGGAGGGGAGACCCAGTACTTC. Amino acid sequence: CASSLGSSGGETQYF.

The CDR3 sequence is CASSVGHGGYTF. CDR3 bases: TGTGCCAGCAGCGTAGGTCATGGCGGCTACACCTTC. The J gene is TRBJ1-2, the V gene TRBV9; D is unclear. The V end lost 0 bases, the J end lost 8 bases, and 8 bases lay between the germline ends. The CDR3 spans 12 residues. CDR1 SGDLS and CDR2 YYNGEE come from the germline V gene.

This clone was detected a few times. The CDR3 DNA reads TGCGCCAGCAGCCGCCGTCTTGAGGGGGCCGCCTACGAGCAGTACTTC. Encoded protein: CASSRRLEGAAYEQYF. The V and J genes are TRBV4-3 and TRBJ2-5; 7 nucleotides agree with TRBD1. TRBJ2-7 explains the end of the DNA better; the J call may be wrong. The germline CDR1 and CDR2 sequences are LGHNA and YSLEER. This CDR3 comprises 16 residues.

J is TRBJ1-5 and V is TRBV5-4; 7 positions match TRBD1. CDR1 SGHNT and CDR2 YYREEE come from the germline V gene (reference sequence). The CDR3 is made up of 14 amino acids. V dropped 3 bases and J dropped 5; count of bases not matched to a gene: 5. The CDR3 sequence: CASSSGGKDQPQHF. The CDR3 DNA reads TGTGCCAGCAGCTCAGGGGGGAAGGATCAGCCCCAGCATTTT.

This clone showed up just a few times. The chain uses TRBV21-1 and TRBJ2-1; the table's D call TRBD1 went unverified against the DNA. TRBV21-1 is reported as a pseudogene. This CDR3 spans 16 amino acids. CDR3 in DNA: TGTGCCAGCAGCAGTAGACAGGGGAGCTCCTACAATGAGCAGTTCTTC. Residues: CASSSRQGSSYNEQFF.

The genes are TRBV30 and TRBJ1-2; TRBD1 might be the D (5 bases). Between the trimmed V and J ends, which lost 0 bases and 1 base, there was a span of 6 bases. The CDR3 is 13 amino acids. CDR1 and CDR2 (germline): GTSNPN, SVGIG (reference sequence). CDR3 in DNA: TGTGCCTGGAGTGTAAGGGGTAACTATGGCTACACCTTC. It yields the protein CAWSVRGNYGYTF.

This clone was counted between two and nine times. The genes are TRBV9 and TRBJ2-3; 9 bases fit TRBD2. The CDR3 has 17 residues. Trimming at V came to 0 bases and at J to 0 bases, leaving 5 bases not matched to a gene. The germline gives CDR1 SGDLS, CDR2 YYNGEE. The CDR3 loop is CASSVGLAGSSTDTQYF. The DNA of the CDR3 is TGTGCCAGCAGCGTAGGCCTAGCGGGGTCTAGCACAGATACGCAGTATTTT.

This clone was found a few times. The chain has TRBV7-9 and TRBJ1-1, with D hard to call. Germline-derived CDR1 and CDR2 are SEHNR and FQNEAQ (reference sequence). V was clipped by 5 bases and J by 11 bases, with 12 bases between them. This CDR3 is 11 amino acids long. Written as DNA, the CDR3 is TGTGCCAGCAGCACAGAAACTGGCGCTTTCTTT. This encodes CASSTETGAFF.

CDR3 sequence: CASSLGTSGGSKTQYF. The DNA for the CDR3 is TGTGCCAGCAGCCTGGGGACTAGCGGGGGATCGAAGACCCAGTACTTC. The rearrangement links TRBV11-1 to TRBJ2-5; 14 bases agree with TRBD2. Germline values: CDR1 SGHAT, CDR2 FQDESV (reference sequence). The CDR3 has 16 amino acids. Trimming took 5 bases from V and 6 from J; bases not matched to a gene: 8.

V and J are TRBV27 and TRBJ2-1; TRBD2 is a possible D gene (6 bases). V was clipped by 5 bases and J by 0 bases, with 17 bases between them. This CDR3 contains 17 residues. Germline loops: CDR1 MNHEY, CDR2 SMNVEV (reference sequence). In DNA form, the CDR3 reads TGTGCCAGCAGTCCCCGAGGTGGGGGGAGCTCCTACAATGAGCAGTTCTTC. It yields the protein CASSPRGGGSSYNEQFF.